Below, 22 T cell receptor beta chains from the same sample are listed, as sequenced in a study of CD8+CD57+ T cells in acquired aplastic anemia. Using genomic DNA as the template, TCR beta VDJ and CDR3 profiling was carried out. MiXCR was run by TCRdb on the reads, yielding one entry per CDR3 protein. The table shows some 280,000 distinct CDR3 sequences, with 55% to 60% occurring only once. The material sequenced was sorted CD4+, CD8+, or CD8+CD57+ T cells (not recorded which) from PBMCs. The source of these receptors is a human donor with severe aplastic anemia or a healthy control (not recorded which).

As for this clonotype: One end of the junction varies from germline; a read error may be responsible. The V and J genes are TRBV7-3 and TRBJ2-5; 7 bases are shared with TRBD2. CDR3 length equals 15 residues. Germline CDR1 is SGHTA and CDR2 is FQGTGA. Here the CDR3 reads CASSQAGTIQETQYF. CDR3 DNA: TGCGCCAGCAGCCAAGCCGGGACTATCCAAGAGACCCAGTACTTC.

Comment on this clonotype: A much larger clone lies a single base off, so this may be a read error. Lacking the conserved final phenylalanine or tryptophan, this CDR3 likely reflects a read error. CDR3 residues: CASTRDRDNTEAFL. The DNA of the CDR3 is TGTGCCAGCACTCGAGACAGGGATAACACTGAAGCTTTCCTT. This sequence joins TRBV12-3 or TRBV12-4 and TRBJ1-1; 7 nucleotides match TRBD1. CDR3 size: 14 residues. V gave up 7 bases and J gave up 2 bases; unmatched junction bases: 7.

This chain links TRBV29-1 with TRBJ2-5; 15 nucleotides line up with TRBD2. The CDR3 extends over 20 amino acids. V lost 3 bases and J lost 0; bases outside the gene matches: 14. CDR1 is SQVTM and CDR2 is ANQGSEA in the germline V gene. The CDR3, as DNA: TGCAGCGTTGATCCCAGGGGGAGTGGACTAGCGGGGGGGAACCAAGAGACCCAGTACTTC. Translating it yields CSVDPRGSGLAGGNQETQYF.

V gene TRBV19 combines with J gene TRBJ1-1; a weak D match, TRBD1 (5 bases). Looked up from germline, CDR1 is LNHDA and CDR2 is SQIVND (reference sequence). The CDR3 covers 13 residues. V shed 2 bases and J shed 4 bases, with 8 bases lying between them. The CDR3 nucleotides are TGTGCCAGTAGTATATGGGGCTCCACTGAAGCTTTCTTT. Protein product: CASSIWGSTEAFF.

This clonotype was seen many times. This chain joins TRBV29-1 and TRBJ2-4; D may be TRBD2 (5 bases). Deletions cut 7 bases from V and 3 bases from J, with 13 bases between. This CDR3 comprises 13 residues. Germline lookup yields CDR1 SQVTM and CDR2 ANQGSEA. The CDR3 DNA follows: TGCAGCGCCCAGTATGGAGGCAAAAACATTCAGTACTTC. Translated: CSAQYGGKNIQYF.

This clonotype was counted a few times. The V and J genes are TRBV7-2 and TRBJ1-1; 11 positions agree with TRBD1. Trimming at V came to 3 bases and at J to 7 bases, leaving 1 base not matched to a gene. From germline, CDR1 is SGHTA and CDR2 FQGNSA. The CDR3 consists of 13 residues. The CDR3 region is CASSLGQGGEAFF. As DNA, the CDR3 is TGTGCCAGCAGCTTGGGACAGGGGGGTGAAGCTTTCTTT. The full variable domain, completed using reference TRBV7-2 and TRBJ1-1, is GAGVSQSPSNKVTEKGKDVELRCDPISGHTALYWYRQSLGQGLEFLIYFQGNSAPDKSGLPSDRFSAERTGGSVSTLTIQRTQQEDSAVYLCASSLGQGGEAFFGQGTRLTVV.

V usage is TRBV7-9 and J usage is TRBJ1-6, with 11 bases matching TRBD1. V dropped 5 bases and J dropped 8; count of bases not matched to a gene: 11. CDR1 is SEHNR and CDR2 is FQNEAQ in the germline V gene (reference sequence). The CDR3 loop spans 17 amino acids. CDR3 in amino acids: CASSVSFPDRGHSPLHF. The DNA for the CDR3 is TGTGCCAGCAGCGTATCGTTCCCGGACAGGGGGCATTCACCCCTCCACTTT. Drawing the rest from reference TRBV7-9 and TRBJ1-6, the complete variable domain is DTGVSQNPRHKITKRGQNVTFRCDPISEHNRLYWYRQTLGQGPEFLTYFQNEAQLEKSRLLSDRFSAERPKGSFSTLEIQRTEQGDSAMYLCASSVSFPDRGHSPLHFGNGTRLTVT.

The chain uses TRBV25-1 and TRBJ2-1; D uncertain. CDR1 is MGHDK and CDR2 is SYGVNS in the germline V gene. V lost 1 base to trimming and J lost 10 bases, with 14 bases between them. This CDR3 has 14 residues. The CDR3 protein is CASSELKRGLEQFF. CDR3 sequence (DNA): TGTGCCAGCAGTGAATTAAAACGAGGATTGGAGCAGTTCTTC.

In its sample, this clonotype was seen many times. The chain combines TRBV10-3 with TRBJ2-1; 11 bases line up with TRBD2. Unmatched junction bases numbered 2, after V lost 4 bases and J lost 3 bases. The CDR3 has 15 residues. CDR1 is ENHRY and CDR2 is SYGVKD in the germline V gene. In nucleotides, the CDR3 is TGTGCCATCAGTGTAGGGACTAGCGGCTACAATGAGCAGTTCTTC. This translates into CAISVGTSGYNEQFF.

At least ten counts were recorded for this clonotype. The V gene is TRBV5-4, the J gene TRBJ1-2; 7 nucleotides match TRBD1. Germline V gene lookup returns CDR1 SGHNT and CDR2 YYREEE (reference sequence). Trimming took 4 bases from V and 3 from J; bases not matched to a gene: 9. The CDR3 extends over 15 amino acids. The DNA for the CDR3 is TGTGCCAGCAGCCGGGGAGGGGGCGTGGACTATGGCTACACCTTC. It codes for CASSRGGGVDYGYTF.

This clonotype was recorded many times. V gene TRBV24-1 combines with J gene TRBJ2-1; D remains ambiguous. Trimming cost V 3 bases and J 7 bases, with 12 bases left between them. The CDR3 is 14 residues long. Germline CDR1 KGHDR, CDR2 SFDVKD. Written as DNA, the CDR3 is TGTGCCACCAGTGATGAAGGGTTTAGGAATGAGCAGTTCTTC. Its translation: CATSDEGFRNEQFF.

The genes are TRBV6-5 and TRBJ1-2; D perhaps matches TRBD1 (6 bases). This CDR3 is built from 12 residues. Germline CDR1 MNHEY, CDR2 SVGAGI. V shed 6 bases and J shed 7 bases, with 12 bases lying between them. This CDR3 reads CASSLTGRGYTF. CDR3 nucleotides: TGTGCCAGCAGCCTGACAGGCCGTGGCTACACCTTC.

The gene calls are TRBV15 and TRBJ2-7; D not resolved. The germline V gene encodes CDR1 LNHNV and CDR2 YYDKDF (reference sequence). The CDR3 has 12 residues. Between the trimmed V and J ends, which lost 1 base and 7 bases, there was a span of 8 bases. The CDR3 reads CATSRGGLEQYF. As DNA, the CDR3 is TGTGCCACCAGCAGAGGGGGATTGGAGCAGTACTTC.

This clonotype was seen only a few times. The J gene is TRBJ1-5, the V gene TRBV15; no firm D call. The CDR3 is made up of 15 amino acids. Trimming left V 0 bases short and J 9 bases short, with 15 bases between. CDR1 and CDR2 (germline): LNHNV, YYDKDF (reference sequence). The CDR3 spells CATSRDLMVPGPQHF. In DNA, the CDR3 is TGTGCCACCAGCAGAGATCTGATGGTCCCGGGGCCCCAGCATTTT.

V usage is TRBV7-9 and J usage is TRBJ2-3; D gene unclear. Trimming removed 6 bases at V and 2 bases at J, with 15 bases between. Germline V gives CDR1 SEHNR, CDR2 FQNEAQ (reference sequence). CDR3 length equals 15 residues. The CDR3 is CASRAQVTITDTQYF. The CDR3 bases are TGTGCCAGCAGAGCTCAGGTTACGATCACAGATACGCAGTATTTT.

This sequence joins TRBV25-1 and TRBJ1-1, with 9 bases aligning to TRBD1. CDR3 length: 14 amino acids. The trim removed 3 bases at V and 6 bases at J, leaving 5 bases unmatched. CDR1 is MGHDK, CDR2 SYGVNS, per germline. CDR3 nucleotides: TGTGCCAGCAGTGACCCAGGGGACAGGGCTGAAGCTTTCTTT. This translates into CASSDPGDRAEAFF.

The genes are TRBV10-3 and TRBJ1-2; D is uncertain. This CDR3 has 14 amino acids. V lost 9 bases and J 0 bases, leaving 14 bases between the germline ends. Germline CDR1 reads ENHRY; CDR2 reads SYGVKD. DNA of the CDR3: TGTGCCATAACGGACTCGGAAGCTAACTATGGCTACACCTTC. The encoded protein is CAITDSEANYGYTF.

This clonotype was detected only once. J is TRBJ1-4 and V is TRBV15, with 11 bases that match TRBD1. The CDR3 runs to 15 residues. Germline trimming cut 3 bases from V and 10 bases from J; bases unmatched to any gene: 7. Germline values: CDR1 LNHNV, CDR2 YYDKDF (reference sequence). The chain's CDR3 is CATSRSPGTGGKLFF. The CDR3 DNA follows: TGTGCCACCAGCAGGTCCCCCGGGACAGGGGGAAAACTGTTTTTT.

This clonotype was recorded at least ten times. The chain recombines TRBV12-3 or TRBV12-4 with TRBJ2-7, with D unresolved. CDR3 length equals 16 residues. V gave up 2 bases and J gave up 1 base, with 15 bases separating them. CDR3 bases: TGTGCCAGCAGTTTACCCGCCGGTCACGGTTCCTACGAGCAGTACTTC. Protein product: CASSLPAGHGSYEQYF.

The chain has TRBV29-1 and TRBJ2-1, with 7 bases lining up with TRBD1. Germline-derived CDR1 and CDR2 are SQVTM and ANQGSEA. V lost 8 bases and J lost 2; bases outside the gene matches: 9. CDR3 length: 14 residues. The CDR3 nucleotides are TGCAGCTACTTGGGGCAGGGGGCCTACAATGAGCAGTTCTTC. As protein: CSYLGQGAYNEQFF.

This clonotype came up a few times. V is TRBV7-6 and J is TRBJ2-7; D possibly uses TRBD1 or TRBD2 (5 bases each). CDR1 and CDR2 (germline): SGHVS, FNYEAQ. This CDR3 spans 13 amino acids. Between the trimmed V and J ends, which lost 11 bases and 0 bases, there was a span of 14 bases. The CDR3 bases are TGTGCCGTACGGAGTGGGGGCTCCTACGAGCAGTACTTC. It yields the protein CAVRSGGSYEQYF.

This clonotype was detected many times. The J gene is TRBJ2-7, the V gene TRBV24-1; no definite D call. Looked up from germline, CDR1 is KGHDR and CDR2 is SFDVKD. CDR3 length: 11 residues. V dropped 8 bases and J dropped 4 bases, with 8 bases sitting between them. CDR3 region: CATIRSYEQYF. CDR3 DNA: TGTGCCACCATAAGGAGTTACGAGCAGTACTTC.